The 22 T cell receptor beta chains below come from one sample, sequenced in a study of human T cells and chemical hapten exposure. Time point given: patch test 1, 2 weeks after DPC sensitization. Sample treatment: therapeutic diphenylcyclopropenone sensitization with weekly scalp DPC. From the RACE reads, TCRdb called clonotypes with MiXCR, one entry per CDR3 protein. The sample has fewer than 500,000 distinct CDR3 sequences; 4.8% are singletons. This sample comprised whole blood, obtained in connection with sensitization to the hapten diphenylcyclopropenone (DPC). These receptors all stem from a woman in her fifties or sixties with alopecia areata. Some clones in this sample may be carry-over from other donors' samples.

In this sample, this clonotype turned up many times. The CDR3 DNA follows: TGTGCCAGCAGTTCGTTTCAGTTCACAGATACGCAGTATTTT. This sequence encodes CASSSFQFTDTQYF. This chain uses TRBV6-6 with TRBJ2-3; D gene unclear. V was clipped by 4 bases and J by 2 bases, with 10 bases between them. Per the germline V gene, CDR1 is MNHNY and CDR2 is SVGAGI (reference sequence). CDR3 length: 14 residues.

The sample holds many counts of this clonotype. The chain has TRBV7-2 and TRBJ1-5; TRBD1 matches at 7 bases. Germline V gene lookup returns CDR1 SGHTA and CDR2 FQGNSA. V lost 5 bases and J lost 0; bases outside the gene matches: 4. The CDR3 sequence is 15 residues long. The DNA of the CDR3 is TGTGCCAGCAGCAGGGACAGAAATAGCAATCAGCCCCAGCATTTT. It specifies CASSRDRNSNQPQHF.

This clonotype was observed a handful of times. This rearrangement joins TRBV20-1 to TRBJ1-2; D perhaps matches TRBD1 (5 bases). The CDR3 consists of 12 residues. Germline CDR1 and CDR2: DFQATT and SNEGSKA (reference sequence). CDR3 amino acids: CLAWTFGGGYTF. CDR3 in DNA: TGCCTAGCATGGACATTTGGTGGCGGCTACACCTTC.

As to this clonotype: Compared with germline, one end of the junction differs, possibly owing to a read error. The CDR3 loop reads CASSLGERQVLRF. The CDR3, as DNA: TGTGCCAGCAGTTTAGGGGAGAGACAGGTCCTACGCTTT. The chain couples TRBV12-3 or TRBV12-4 to TRBJ1-1, with D possibly TRBD1 on 6 matching bases. The CDR3 runs 13 residues.

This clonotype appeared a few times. The DNA for the CDR3 is TGCAGCGTTCTGCGGGGGGGCGAAAACATTCAGTACTTC. Encoded protein: CSVLRGGENIQYF. V and J are TRBV29-1 and TRBJ2-4, with 9 bases identical to TRBD2. CDR3 length equals 13 residues. V gave up 5 bases and J gave up 5 bases; unmatched junction bases: 4. Per germline, CDR1 SQVTM and CDR2 ANQGSEA. Using reference TRBV29-1 and TRBJ2-4 for the parts outside the CDR3, the full variable domain is SAVISQKPSRDICQRGTSLTIQCQVDSQVTMMFWYRQQPGQSLTLIATANQGSEATYESGFVIDKFPISRPNLTFSTLTVSNMSPEDSSIYLCSVLRGGENIQYFGAGTRLSVL.

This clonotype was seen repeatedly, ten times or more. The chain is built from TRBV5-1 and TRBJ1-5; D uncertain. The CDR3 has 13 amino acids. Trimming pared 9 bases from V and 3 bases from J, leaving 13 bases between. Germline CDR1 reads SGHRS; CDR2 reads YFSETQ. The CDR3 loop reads CANKTPLNQPQHF. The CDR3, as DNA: TGCGCCAACAAAACCCCCCTCAATCAGCCCCAGCATTTT.

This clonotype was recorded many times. The CDR3 protein is CASSLPDRATGTEAFF. In DNA, the CDR3 is TGTGCCAGCAGTTTGCCCGACAGGGCGACGGGGACTGAAGCTTTCTTT. The chain is built from TRBV28 and TRBJ1-1; 7 bases fit TRBD1. Looked up from germline, CDR1 is MDHEN and CDR2 is SYDVKM. V gave up 3 bases and J gave up 5 bases; unmatched junction bases: 12. The CDR3 totals 16 residues.

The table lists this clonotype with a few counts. This CDR3 is CASSGDVRDEQFF. DNA for the CDR3: TGTGCCAGCAGTGGGGATGTTAGGGATGAGCAGTTCTTC. The rearrangement links TRBV6-5 to TRBJ2-1; D unclear. The V end was cut by 5 bases, the J end by 8 bases, with 13 bases between. Germline V gene data show CDR1 as MNHEY and CDR2 as SVGAGI. The CDR3 loop spans 13 amino acids.

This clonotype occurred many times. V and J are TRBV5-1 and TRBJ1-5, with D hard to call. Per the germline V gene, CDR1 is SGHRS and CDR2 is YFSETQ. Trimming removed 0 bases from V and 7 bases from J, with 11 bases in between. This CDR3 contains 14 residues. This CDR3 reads CASSLGPSGQPQHF. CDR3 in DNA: TGCGCCAGCAGCTTGGGACCCAGCGGACAGCCCCAGCATTTT.

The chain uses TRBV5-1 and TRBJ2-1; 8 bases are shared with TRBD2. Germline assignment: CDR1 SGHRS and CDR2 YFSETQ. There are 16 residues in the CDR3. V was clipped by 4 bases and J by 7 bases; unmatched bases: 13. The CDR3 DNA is TGCGCCAGCAGCCCCCTAGGGGCGGGGGGCCTAAATGAGCAGTTCTTC. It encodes CASSPLGAGGLNEQFF.

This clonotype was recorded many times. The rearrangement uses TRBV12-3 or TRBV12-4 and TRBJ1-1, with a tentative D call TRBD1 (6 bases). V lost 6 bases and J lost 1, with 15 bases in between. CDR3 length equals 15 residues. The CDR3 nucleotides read TGTGCCAGCAGCCCCGATAAGGGGGGGAACACTGAAGCTTTCTTT. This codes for CASSPDKGGNTEAFF.

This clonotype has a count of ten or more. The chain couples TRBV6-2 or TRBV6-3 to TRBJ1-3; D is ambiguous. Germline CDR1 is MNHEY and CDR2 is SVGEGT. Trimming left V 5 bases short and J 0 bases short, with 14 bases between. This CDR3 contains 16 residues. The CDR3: CASSPLPGASGNTIYF. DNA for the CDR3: TGTGCCAGCAGTCCCCTTCCTGGTGCCTCTGGAAACACCATATATTTT.

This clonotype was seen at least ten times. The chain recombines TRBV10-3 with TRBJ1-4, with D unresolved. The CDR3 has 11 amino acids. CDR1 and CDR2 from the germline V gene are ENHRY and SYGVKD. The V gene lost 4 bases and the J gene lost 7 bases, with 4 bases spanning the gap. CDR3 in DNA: TGTGCCATCAGTGGCGGTGAAAAACTGTTTTTT. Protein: CAISGGEKLFF.

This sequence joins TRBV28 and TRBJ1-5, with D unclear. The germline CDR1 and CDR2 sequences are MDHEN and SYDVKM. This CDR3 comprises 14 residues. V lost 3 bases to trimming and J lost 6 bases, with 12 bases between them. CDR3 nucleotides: TGTGCCAGCAGTTTGAGGGTTATCGGTCAGCCCCAGCATTTT. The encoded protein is CASSLRVIGQPQHF.

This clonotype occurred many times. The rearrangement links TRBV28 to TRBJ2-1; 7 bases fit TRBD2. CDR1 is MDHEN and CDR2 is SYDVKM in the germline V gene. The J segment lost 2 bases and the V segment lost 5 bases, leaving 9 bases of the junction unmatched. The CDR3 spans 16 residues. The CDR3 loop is CASSLWGSGTYNEQFF. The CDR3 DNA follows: TGTGCCAGCAGTCTCTGGGGGAGCGGGACCTACAATGAGCAGTTCTTC.

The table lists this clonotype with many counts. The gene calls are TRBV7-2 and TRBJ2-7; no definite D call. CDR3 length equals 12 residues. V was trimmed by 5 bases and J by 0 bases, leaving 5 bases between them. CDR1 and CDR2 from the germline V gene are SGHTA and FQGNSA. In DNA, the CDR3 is TGTGCCAGCAGCCCCATCTCCTACGAGCAGTACTTC. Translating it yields CASSPISYEQYF.

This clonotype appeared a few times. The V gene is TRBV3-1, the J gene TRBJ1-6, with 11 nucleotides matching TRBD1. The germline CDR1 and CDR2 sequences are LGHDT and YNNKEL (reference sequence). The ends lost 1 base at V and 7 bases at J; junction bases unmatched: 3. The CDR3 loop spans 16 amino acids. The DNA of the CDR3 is TGTGCCAGCAGCCAAGGGGGACAGGGGGACAATTCACCCCTCCACTTT. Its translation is CASSQGGQGDNSPLHF.

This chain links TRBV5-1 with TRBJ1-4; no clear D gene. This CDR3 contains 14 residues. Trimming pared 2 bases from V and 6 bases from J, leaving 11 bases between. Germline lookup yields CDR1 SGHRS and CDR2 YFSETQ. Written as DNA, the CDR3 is TGCGCCAGCAGCTTCGGGGAGGAAGATGAAAAACTGTTTTTT. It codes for CASSFGEEDEKLFF. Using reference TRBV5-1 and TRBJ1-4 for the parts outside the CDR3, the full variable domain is KAGVTQTPRYLIKTRGQQVTLSCSPISGHRSVSWYQQTPGQGLQFLFEYFSETQRNKGNFPGRFSGRQFSNSRSEMNVSTLELGDSALYLCASSFGEEDEKLFFGSGTQLSVL.

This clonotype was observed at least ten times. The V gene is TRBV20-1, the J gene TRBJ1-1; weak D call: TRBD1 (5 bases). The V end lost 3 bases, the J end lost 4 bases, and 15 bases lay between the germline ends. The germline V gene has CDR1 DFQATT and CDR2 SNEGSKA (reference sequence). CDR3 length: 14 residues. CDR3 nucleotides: TGCAGTGCTAGTTCGAGGGCGGGGGTCACTGAAGCTTTCTTT. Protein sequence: CSASSRAGVTEAFF.

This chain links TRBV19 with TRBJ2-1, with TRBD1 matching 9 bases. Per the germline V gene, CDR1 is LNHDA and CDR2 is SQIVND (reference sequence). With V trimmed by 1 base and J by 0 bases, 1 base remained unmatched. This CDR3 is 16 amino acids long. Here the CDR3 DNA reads TGTGCCAGTAGTATAGGGACAGGGGCCTCCTACAATGAGCAGTTCTTC. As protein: CASSIGTGASYNEQFF.

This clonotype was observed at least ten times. DNA for the CDR3: TGTGCCAGCATGAATATAGGGCTTCGGACGGCGGGAGAAAAACTGTTTTTT. This codes for CASMNIGLRTAGEKLFF. The chain is built from TRBV6-5 and TRBJ1-4; no clear D gene. The CDR3 covers 17 residues. The ends were cut back, 7 bases at V and 8 bases at J, with 26 bases in the middle. The germline gives CDR1 MNHEY, CDR2 SVGAGI.

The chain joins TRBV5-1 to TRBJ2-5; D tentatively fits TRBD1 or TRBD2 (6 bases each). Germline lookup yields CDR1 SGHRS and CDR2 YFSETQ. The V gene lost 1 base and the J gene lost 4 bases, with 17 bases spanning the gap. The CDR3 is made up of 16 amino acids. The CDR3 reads CASSLRGTIKLETQYF. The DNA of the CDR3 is TGCGCCAGCAGCTTGCGGGGGACAATCAAACTAGAGACCCAGTACTTC.